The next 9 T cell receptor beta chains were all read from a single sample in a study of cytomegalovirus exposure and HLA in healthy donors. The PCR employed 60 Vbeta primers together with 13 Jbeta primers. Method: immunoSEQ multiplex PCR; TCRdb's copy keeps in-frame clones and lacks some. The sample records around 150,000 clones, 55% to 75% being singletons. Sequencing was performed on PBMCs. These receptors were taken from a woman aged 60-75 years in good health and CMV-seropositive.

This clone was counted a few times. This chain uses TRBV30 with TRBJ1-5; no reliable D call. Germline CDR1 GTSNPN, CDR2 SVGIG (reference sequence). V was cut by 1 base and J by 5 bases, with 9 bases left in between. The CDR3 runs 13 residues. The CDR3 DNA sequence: TGTGCCTGGAGTGCGGGAAGGCATCAGCCCCAGCATTTT. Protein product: CAWSAGRHQPQHF.

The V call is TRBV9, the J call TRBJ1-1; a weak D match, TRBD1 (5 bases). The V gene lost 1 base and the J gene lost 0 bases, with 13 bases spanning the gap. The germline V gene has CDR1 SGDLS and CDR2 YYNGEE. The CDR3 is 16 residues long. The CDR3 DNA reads TGTGCCAGCAGCGTATTTTCTCGGGGGATGAACACTGAAGCTTTCTTT. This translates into CASSVFSRGMNTEAFF.

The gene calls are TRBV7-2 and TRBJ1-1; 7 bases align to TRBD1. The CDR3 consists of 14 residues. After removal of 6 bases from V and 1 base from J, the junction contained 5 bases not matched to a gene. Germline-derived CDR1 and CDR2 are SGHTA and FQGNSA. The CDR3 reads CASRLGGANTEAFF. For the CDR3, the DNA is TGTGCCAGCAGACTAGGGGGCGCGAACACTGAAGCTTTCTTT. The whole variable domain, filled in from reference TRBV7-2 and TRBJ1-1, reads GAGVSQSPSNKVTEKGKDVELRCDPISGHTALYWYRQSLGQGLEFLIYFQGNSAPDKSGLPSDRFSAERTGGSVSTLTIQRTQQEDSAVYLCASRLGGANTEAFFGQGTRLTVV.

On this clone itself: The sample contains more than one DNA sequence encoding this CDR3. CDR3 region: CASSLTGNTEAFF. As DNA, the CDR3 is TGCGCCAGCAGCTTGACGGGGAACACTGAAGCTTTCTTT. V usage is TRBV5-1 and J usage is TRBJ1-1; D gene uncertain. Trimming pared 1 base from V and 1 base from J, leaving 5 bases between. Germline V gene sequence: CDR1 SGHRS, CDR2 YFSETQ. The CDR3 runs 13 residues.

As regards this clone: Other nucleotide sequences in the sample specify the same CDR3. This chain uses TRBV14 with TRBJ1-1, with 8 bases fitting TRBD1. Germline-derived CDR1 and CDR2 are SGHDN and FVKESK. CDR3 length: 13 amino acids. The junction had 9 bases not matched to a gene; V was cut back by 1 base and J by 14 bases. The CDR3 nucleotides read TGTGCCAGCAGCCAAGTTCGACAGGGGAACGCCTTCTTT. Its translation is CASSQVRQGNAFF. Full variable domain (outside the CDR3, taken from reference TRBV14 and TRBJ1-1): EAGVTQFPSHSVIEKGQTVTLRCDPISGHDNLYWYRRVMGKEIKFLLHFVKESKQDESGMPNNRFLAERTGGTYSTLKVQPAELEDSGVYFCASSQVRQGNAFFGQGTRLTVV.

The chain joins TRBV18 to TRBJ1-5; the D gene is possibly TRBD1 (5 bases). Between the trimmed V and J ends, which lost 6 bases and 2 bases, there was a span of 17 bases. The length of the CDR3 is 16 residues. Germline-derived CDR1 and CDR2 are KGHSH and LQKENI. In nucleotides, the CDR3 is TGTGCCAGCTCTAGCGAAGTGGCGGGGGGCAATCAGCCCCAGCATTTT. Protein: CASSSEVAGGNQPQHF. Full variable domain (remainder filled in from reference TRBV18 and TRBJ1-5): NAGVMQNPRHLVRRRGQEARLRCSPMKGHSHVYWYRQLPEEGLKFMVYLQKENIIDESGMPKERFSAEFPKEGPSILRIQQVVRGDSAAYFCASSSEVAGGNQPQHFGDGTRLSIL.

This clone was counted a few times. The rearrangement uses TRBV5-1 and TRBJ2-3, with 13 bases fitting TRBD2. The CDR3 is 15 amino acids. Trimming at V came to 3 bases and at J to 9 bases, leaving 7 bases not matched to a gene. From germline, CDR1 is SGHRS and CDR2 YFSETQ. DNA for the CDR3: TGCGCCAGCAGCTCTTTAGGGACTAGCGGGAAGACGCAGTATTTT. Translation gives CASSSLGTSGKTQYF.

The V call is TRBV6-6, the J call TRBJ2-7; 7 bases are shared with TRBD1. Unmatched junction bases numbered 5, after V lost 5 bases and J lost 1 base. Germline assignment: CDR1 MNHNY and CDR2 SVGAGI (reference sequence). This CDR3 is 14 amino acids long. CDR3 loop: CASSATGVSYEQYF. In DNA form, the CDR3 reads TGTGCCAGCAGTGCAACAGGGGTGTCCTACGAGCAGTACTTC.

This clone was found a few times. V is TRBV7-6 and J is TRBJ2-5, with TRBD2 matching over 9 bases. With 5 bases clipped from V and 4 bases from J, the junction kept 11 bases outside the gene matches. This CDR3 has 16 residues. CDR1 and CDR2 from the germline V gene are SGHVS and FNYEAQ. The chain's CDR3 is CASSPTLLAGRETQYF. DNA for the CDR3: TGTGCCAGCAGCCCTACCCTACTAGCGGGTAGAGAGACCCAGTACTTC.